One sample yielded the 13 T cell receptor beta chains listed below, sequenced in a study of T cells in Graves' hyperthyroidism and ophthalmopathy (dated by TCRdb to between 2018 and 2021). Library construction relied on multiplex PCR. The reads were generated on an Illumina HiSeq 2000. The TCR beta CDR3 regions were amplified from RNA transcripts. The first round of RT-PCR for the TCR CDR3 was performed with the HTBI primer set and the Qiagen OneStep RT-PCR kit. TCRdb itself trimmed the public reads at Q25 with fastp, ran MiXCR and retained productive beta chains. Rows matching on CDR3 protein sequence are summarized as one entry with the most common DNA and genes. The sample includes some 340,000 distinct CDR3 sequences, with roughly 13% observed a single time. Approximately 35% of the sample is taken by the ten largest. The sample consisted of blood. Receptors originate from a woman aged 35 to 49 with Graves' ophthalmopathy.

The chain is built from TRBV7-9 and TRBJ2-1; D unresolved. Between the trimmed V and J ends, which lost 1 base and 6 bases, there was a span of 7 bases. Germline CDR1 and CDR2: SEHNR and FQNEAQ (reference sequence). The length of the CDR3 is 13 residues. The CDR3 sequence: CASSLGGPNEQFF. In DNA form, the CDR3 reads TGTGCCAGCAGCTTAGGAGGACCCAATGAGCAGTTCTTC.

The chain carries TRBV4-2 and TRBJ1-1; unclear D gene. V was cut by 2 bases and J by 0 bases, with 10 bases left in between. The germline gives CDR1 LGHNA, CDR2 YNFKEQ. This CDR3 spans 15 amino acids. CDR3 residues: CASSQRKQLNTEAFF. DNA of the CDR3: TGTGCCAGCAGCCAACGAAAACAGTTGAACACTGAAGCTTTCTTT.

This clonotype was counted a few times. The V call is TRBV27, the J call TRBJ2-7, with a tentative D call TRBD2 (6 bases). Germline V gene lookup returns CDR1 MNHEY and CDR2 SMNVEV (reference sequence). The V end lost 2 bases, the J end lost 5 bases, and 13 bases lay between the germline ends. The CDR3 runs to 14 residues. Here the CDR3 reads CASSLGFGGDEQYF. The DNA for the CDR3 is TGTGCCAGCAGTTTAGGGTTCGGAGGGGACGAGCAGTACTTC.

This clonotype was counted ten times or more. The chain links TRBV20-1 to TRBJ2-5, with D perhaps assigned TRBD1 or TRBD2 (5 bases each). Germline V gene sequence: CDR1 DFQATT, CDR2 SNEGSKA (reference sequence). CDR3 length equals 12 residues. The germline V and J ends were trimmed by 5 bases and 5 bases, with 12 bases remaining between them. The CDR3 DNA is TGCAGTGCTGGGGGTGGAATGGAGACCCAGTACTTC. Its protein product is CSAGGGMETQYF.

In DNA, the CDR3 is TGTGCCAGCAGCTTAAGGCAGTCCTACGAGCAGTACTTC. This translates into CASSLRQSYEQYF. The rearrangement links TRBV7-2 to TRBJ2-7; no reliable D call. Germline assignment: CDR1 SGHTA and CDR2 FQGNSA. V was pared by 2 bases and J by 1 base, with 6 bases between. CDR3 length: 13 amino acids.

The chain uses TRBV18 and TRBJ1-2, with D maybe TRBD1 (6 bases). V lost 3 bases and J 6 bases, leaving 11 bases between the germline ends. The CDR3 spans 13 residues. Germline values: CDR1 KGHSH, CDR2 LQKENI. The CDR3 DNA reads as TGTGCCAGCTCACCGTTACAGGGTGATGGCTACACCTTC. It is translated as CASSPLQGDGYTF.

Many counts were recorded for this clonotype. V is TRBV20-1 and J is TRBJ1-1, with 7 bases fitting TRBD1. Trimming at V came to 3 bases and at J to 8 bases, leaving 9 bases not matched to a gene. The length of the CDR3 is 13 residues. Germline CDR1 and CDR2: DFQATT and SNEGSKA (reference sequence). The CDR3 DNA reads as TGCAGTGCTAGGAGCCTCACAGGGGCAGAAGCTTTCTTT. Protein: CSARSLTGAEAFF.

Many counts were recorded for this clonotype. This sequence joins TRBV6-1 and TRBJ2-1; a weak D match, TRBD1 (5 bases). The CDR3 runs 14 residues. Germline V gene lookup returns CDR1 MNHNS and CDR2 SASEGT. V was clipped by 5 bases and J by 4 bases, with 12 bases between them. CDR3 amino acids: CASSKMTEYNEQFF. In DNA, the CDR3 is TGTGCCAGCAGTAAGATGACAGAGTACAATGAGCAGTTCTTC.

The chain is built from TRBV5-1 and TRBJ1-4; tentatively, D is TRBD1 (5 bases). Germline V gene sequence: CDR1 SGHRS, CDR2 YFSETQ. Trimming pared 0 bases from V and 10 bases from J, leaving 22 bases between. This CDR3 has 17 residues. In DNA form, the CDR3 reads TGCGCCAGCAGCTTGGCTCCGAGGGGCCCAGCCTGGTCAAAACTGTTTTTT. Amino acid sequence: CASSLAPRGPAWSKLFF.

This clonotype occurred many times. The chain recombines TRBV27 with TRBJ2-7; 16 nucleotides match TRBD2. Germline-derived CDR1 and CDR2 are MNHEY and SMNVEV (reference sequence). Trimming removed 6 bases from V and 6 bases from J; junction bases left unmatched: 2. This CDR3 spans 14 amino acids. The CDR3 sequence: CASRGTSGRGEQYF. Here the CDR3 DNA reads TGTGCCAGCAGAGGGACTAGCGGGAGGGGCGAGCAGTACTTC.

This clonotype was picked up a small number of times. V and J are TRBV30 and TRBJ2-5; D might be TRBD2 (7 bases). Between the trimmed V and J ends, which lost 2 bases and 4 bases, there was a span of 17 bases. The CDR3 extends over 15 amino acids. CDR1 is GTSNPN, CDR2 SVGIG, per germline (reference sequence). The CDR3 reads CAWSRGGNRGETQYF. As DNA, the CDR3 is TGTGCCTGGAGTAGGGGGGGTAATCGAGGAGAGACCCAGTACTTC.

This clonotype was detected ten times or more. The chain uses TRBV28 and TRBJ1-4; D possibly corresponds to TRBD1 (6 bases). V was pared by 0 bases and J by 7 bases, with 18 bases between. The germline CDR1 and CDR2 sequences are MDHEN and SYDVKM. The CDR3 totals 17 residues. The CDR3 is CASSLWGTGLGSEKLFF. CDR3 sequence (DNA): TGTGCCAGCAGTTTATGGGGCACAGGGCTGGGAAGTGAAAAACTGTTTTTT.

This clonotype occurred many times. CDR3 sequence: CSARDQGEGSSGNTIYF. Written as DNA, the CDR3 is TGCAGTGCTAGAGATCAGGGGGAGGGATCATCTGGAAACACCATATATTTT. The rearrangement joins TRBV20-1 to TRBJ1-3, with TRBD1 identical over 7 bases. Trimming at V came to 0 bases and at J to 1 base, leaving 9 bases not matched to a gene. This CDR3 has 17 residues. Per the germline V gene, CDR1 is DFQATT and CDR2 is SNEGSKA (reference sequence).